Listed below are T cell receptor beta chains from one sample, sequenced in a study of cytomegalovirus exposure and HLA in healthy donors. Repertoires were generated with immunoSEQ multiplex PCR, while TCRdb's copy carries only in-frame clones and drops some. The sample comprises 150,000 to 200,000 clones, around four fifths of which are singletons, and 1.5% to 2% rests with the top ten. Sequenced sample: PBMCs. These TCRs come from a man aged 40-49 years in good health and CMV-seropositive. CDR3s include the opening cysteine and the closing phenylalanine or tryptophan. Each record gives: clone size, D gene, J gene, V gene, CDR3 DNA, CDR3 protein. The D gene is left open where the match is weak. For some rows the clone size is stated as once, few or many, or as a class when expanded; others skip it.

abundance: NA; d_gene: NA; j_gene: TRBJ1-4; v_gene: TRBV7-2; CDR3nt: TGTGCCAGCAGCTCAGGGTCCTTCAATGAAAAACTGTTTTTT; CDR3aa: CASSSGSFNEKLFF
abundance: NA; d_gene: TRBD2; j_gene: TRBJ2-1; v_gene: TRBV6-1; CDR3nt: TGTGCCAGCAGTGAATGGTTTAGGGCTAGCGGGAGGAATGAGCAGTTCTTC; CDR3aa: CASSEWFRASGRNEQFF
abundance: NA; d_gene: NA; j_gene: TRBJ2-6; v_gene: TRBV29-1; CDR3nt: TGCAGCGCCGACACCTCTGGGGCCAACGTCCTGACTTTC; CDR3aa: CSADTSGANVLTF
abundance: NA; d_gene: TRBD2; j_gene: TRBJ2-3; v_gene: TRBV11-2; CDR3nt: TGTGCCAGCAGCCGGACTAGACGCACAGATACGCAGTATTTT; CDR3aa: CASSRTRRTDTQYF
abundance: NA; d_gene: TRBD2; j_gene: TRBJ2-7; v_gene: TRBV2; CDR3nt: TGTGCCAGCAGCGTGGGGACTAGCGGGAGTCGTCGCTACGAGCAGTACTTC; CDR3aa: CASSVGTSGSRRYEQYF
abundance: NA; d_gene: NA; j_gene: TRBJ1-2; v_gene: TRBV5-6; CDR3nt: TGTGCCAGCAGTCTATCGGAGGGCCCTAGGGGCTACACCTTC; CDR3aa: CASSLSEGPRGYTF
abundance: NA; d_gene: TRBD1; j_gene: TRBJ2-7; v_gene: TRBV5-4; CDR3nt: TGTGCCAGCAGCTTAAAACAGGGGGCTTACGAGCAGTACTTC; CDR3aa: CASSLKQGAYEQYF
abundance: NA; d_gene: TRBD1; j_gene: TRBJ1-1; v_gene: TRBV10-3; CDR3nt: TGTGCCATCAGTGATATCCGGGACAGAGACACTGAAGCTTTCTTT; CDR3aa: CAISDIRDRDTEAFF
abundance: once; d_gene: TRBD1; j_gene: TRBJ1-4; v_gene: TRBV5-8; CDR3nt: TGTGCCAGCAGCCTGGACCGGGACAGAGTTTTT; CDR3aa: CASSLDRDRVF
abundance: once; d_gene: NA; j_gene: TRBJ2-1; v_gene: TRBV2; CDR3nt: TGTGCCAGCAGACGAGACCGACTGAGCTCCTACAATGAGCAGTTCTTC; CDR3aa: CASRRDRLSSYNEQFF
abundance: NA; d_gene: TRBD1; j_gene: TRBJ2-7; v_gene: TRBV9; CDR3nt: TGTGCCAGCAGCGTAGGGGACAGGGGGCAAGAGCAGTACTTC; CDR3aa: CASSVGDRGQEQYF
abundance: NA; d_gene: TRBD1; j_gene: TRBJ1-5; v_gene: TRBV10-3; CDR3nt: TGTGCCATCAGTGAAAGTGGCAGGGGGCTAGGTCAGCCCCAGCATTTT; CDR3aa: CAISESGRGLGQPQHF
abundance: NA; d_gene: NA; j_gene: TRBJ1-1; v_gene: TRBV27; CDR3nt: TGTGCCAGCAGTTTACAGGGATGGACTGAAGCTTTCTTT; CDR3aa: CASSLQGWTEAFF
abundance: NA; d_gene: TRBD2; j_gene: TRBJ2-1; v_gene: TRBV4-1; CDR3nt: TGCGCCAGCAGCTTCTCGCCTAGCGGTTCCTACAATGAGCAGTTCTTC; CDR3aa: CASSFSPSGSYNEQFF
abundance: NA; d_gene: TRBD2; j_gene: TRBJ2-7; v_gene: TRBV6-5; CDR3nt: TGTGCCAGCAGACAGGGACTAGCGGGAGGTTACGAGCGGTACTTC; CDR3aa: CASRQGLAGGYERYF
abundance: NA; d_gene: TRBD2; j_gene: TRBJ2-1; v_gene: TRBV29-1; CDR3nt: TGCAGCGTTGGGGGGCTAGCGGGAGTGGGTGAGCAGTTCTTC; CDR3aa: CSVGGLAGVGEQFF
abundance: few; d_gene: NA; j_gene: TRBJ2-5; v_gene: TRBV18; CDR3nt: TGTGCCAGCTCACCACTCCGGGAGACCCAGTACTTC; CDR3aa: CASSPLRETQYF
abundance: NA; d_gene: NA; j_gene: TRBJ2-6; v_gene: TRBV27; CDR3nt: TGTGCCAGCAGACGTGGCAGGGGTGGGTCTGGGGCCAACGTCCTGACTTTC; CDR3aa: CASRRGRGGSGANVLTF
abundance: NA; d_gene: NA; j_gene: TRBJ2-4; v_gene: TRBV7-8; CDR3nt: TGTGCCAGCAGCTTGAGCACAGTTGGCAAAAACAGTCAGTACTTC; CDR3aa: CASSLSTVGKNSQYF
abundance: NA; d_gene: TRBD1; j_gene: TRBJ2-7; v_gene: TRBV28; CDR3nt: TGTGCCAGCAGCTCCGGACAGGGGTACCGGATCCACGAGCAGTACTTC; CDR3aa: CASSSGQGYRIHEQYF
abundance: few; d_gene: NA; j_gene: TRBJ1-5; v_gene: TRBV4-1; CDR3nt: TGCGCCAGCAGCCTCCGGACGGGAAATAGCAATCAGCCCCAGCATTTT; CDR3aa: CASSLRTGNSNQPQHF
abundance: NA; d_gene: TRBD1; j_gene: TRBJ2-5; v_gene: TRBV7-7; CDR3nt: TGTGCTAGCAGCTTAGGGGGACAGGGAGAGACCCAGTACTTC; CDR3aa: CASSLGGQGETQYF
abundance: NA; d_gene: TRBD1; j_gene: TRBJ1-2; v_gene: TRBV6-1; CDR3nt: TGTGCCAGCAGTGGACGACAGGGGATCAGCAGGAACTATGGCTACACCTTC; CDR3aa: CASSGRQGISRNYGYTF
abundance: NA; d_gene: TRBD1; j_gene: TRBJ1-1; v_gene: TRBV5-4; CDR3nt: TGTGCCAGCAGCCCTAGGACAGGCGGGGACACTGAAGCTTTCTTT; CDR3aa: CASSPRTGGDTEAFF
abundance: NA; d_gene: NA; j_gene: TRBJ1-1; v_gene: TRBV5-5; CDR3nt: TGTGCCAGCAGCCAAATGACAAGTAACACTGAAGCTTTCTTT; CDR3aa: CASSQMTSNTEAFF
abundance: NA; d_gene: TRBD1; j_gene: TRBJ2-5; v_gene: TRBV9; CDR3nt: TGTGCCAGCAGCGTCCAGGGGGCATTCGGAGAGACCCAGTACTTC; CDR3aa: CASSVQGAFGETQYF
abundance: NA; d_gene: NA; j_gene: TRBJ2-7; v_gene: TRBV28; CDR3nt: TGTGCCAGCAGTTCAGGCCAAAACTACGAGCAGTACTTC; CDR3aa: CASSSGQNYEQYF
abundance: once; d_gene: TRBD2; j_gene: TRBJ2-2; v_gene: TRBV6-4; CDR3nt: TGTGCCATCACGAGGACTAGGGAAGCACCGAACACCGGGGAGCTGTTTTTT; CDR3aa: CAITRTREAPNTGELFF
abundance: NA; d_gene: TRBD2; j_gene: TRBJ2-2; v_gene: TRBV7-6; CDR3nt: TGTGCCAGCAGCTTGGGAGCCGGGACTAGCGGGAGTAGGTTTACCGGGGAGCTGTTTTTT; CDR3aa: CASSLGAGTSGSRFTGELFF
abundance: NA; d_gene: TRBD2; j_gene: TRBJ2-1; v_gene: TRBV5-6; CDR3nt: TGTGCCAGCAGCTTTCGGAGCGGGAGGGCCAGGAATGAGCAGTTCTTC; CDR3aa: CASSFRSGRARNEQFF
abundance: NA; d_gene: NA; j_gene: TRBJ1-3; v_gene: TRBV5-1; CDR3nt: TGCGCCAGCAGCCGGGAGGGTACAAACACCATATATTTT; CDR3aa: CASSREGTNTIYF
abundance: NA; d_gene: TRBD2; j_gene: TRBJ2-1; v_gene: TRBV5-8; CDR3nt: TGTGCCAGCAGCCGGGGACTAGCTGCGATGGGTGAGCAGTTCTTC; CDR3aa: CASSRGLAAMGEQFF
abundance: NA; d_gene: NA; j_gene: TRBJ1-2; v_gene: TRBV7-2; CDR3nt: TGTGCCAGCAGCTTACGGGATGGCTACACCTTC; CDR3aa: CASSLRDGYTF
abundance: NA; d_gene: NA; j_gene: TRBJ1-2; v_gene: TRBV15; CDR3nt: TGTGCCACCAGCAGAGATTCAGGGGTCCGCACCTTC; CDR3aa: CATSRDSGVRTF
abundance: NA; d_gene: NA; j_gene: TRBJ1-5; v_gene: TRBV19; CDR3nt: TGTGCCAGTAGTGGGGGACAATGGGAAACCAATCAGCCCCAGCATTTT; CDR3aa: CASSGGQWETNQPQHF
abundance: NA; d_gene: NA; j_gene: TRBJ2-7; v_gene: TRBV5-1; CDR3nt: TGCGCCAGCAGCCCTGGACTGGACGGTGTAGAGCAGTACTTC; CDR3aa: CASSPGLDGVEQYF
abundance: NA; d_gene: NA; j_gene: TRBJ1-2; v_gene: TRBV5-1; CDR3nt: TGCGCCAGCAGCTTGGGGACGGGGATGGGCTACACCTTC; CDR3aa: CASSLGTGMGYTF
abundance: few; d_gene: TRBD2; j_gene: TRBJ2-5; v_gene: TRBV19; CDR3nt: TGTGCCAGTAGTATTCTAGCGGGAGGGCCTGAGACCCAGTACTTC; CDR3aa: CASSILAGGPETQYF
abundance: NA; d_gene: NA; j_gene: TRBJ1-3; v_gene: TRBV6-1; CDR3nt: TGTGCCAGCAGTGAACTGGGGAGTACAAACACCATATATTTT; CDR3aa: CASSELGSTNTIYF
abundance: NA; d_gene: NA; j_gene: TRBJ2-1; v_gene: TRBV11-3; CDR3nt: TGTGCCAGCAGCTTGGGCGGGGGCGTGGAGGATGAGCAGTTCTTC; CDR3aa: CASSLGGGVEDEQFF
abundance: NA; d_gene: NA; j_gene: TRBJ1-1; v_gene: TRBV7-3; CDR3nt: TGTGCCAGCAGCTCCGAAGGGGGGGCCACTGAAGCTTTCTTT; CDR3aa: CASSSEGGATEAFF
abundance: NA; d_gene: TRBD2; j_gene: TRBJ2-1; v_gene: TRBV27; CDR3nt: TGTGCCAGCAGTCCGCTCGGGACTAGCGGTCCCTACAATGAGCAGTTCTTC; CDR3aa: CASSPLGTSGPYNEQFF
abundance: NA; d_gene: TRBD2; j_gene: TRBJ2-1; v_gene: TRBV11-3; CDR3nt: TGTGCCAGCAGCTTAGAGGGGCTCGGACTAGCGGGAGGGTCCTACAATGAGCAGTTCTTC; CDR3aa: CASSLEGLGLAGGSYNEQFF
abundance: NA; d_gene: NA; j_gene: TRBJ2-7; v_gene: TRBV18; CDR3nt: TGTGCCAGCTCAGCCCCCTGGGATAGGGGAGGCTACGAGCAGTACTTC; CDR3aa: CASSAPWDRGGYEQYF
abundance: NA; d_gene: TRBD1; j_gene: TRBJ1-3; v_gene: TRBV28; CDR3nt: TGTGCCAGCACCCGACAGGGTACTGGAAACACCATATATTTT; CDR3aa: CASTRQGTGNTIYF
abundance: NA; d_gene: NA; j_gene: TRBJ1-5; v_gene: TRBV7-9; CDR3nt: TGTGCCAGCAGCTTAGCGGGGGGAAGCAATCAGCCCCAGCATTTT; CDR3aa: CASSLAGGSNQPQHF
abundance: NA; d_gene: NA; j_gene: TRBJ2-6; v_gene: TRBV16; CDR3nt: TGTGCCAGCAGTCCCACAGGGTCAGGGGCCAACGTCCTGACTTTC; CDR3aa: CASSPTGSGANVLTF
abundance: NA; d_gene: NA; j_gene: TRBJ1-1; v_gene: TRBV11-2; CDR3nt: TGTGCCAGCAGCTCCTTTGGGGGGGAAGCTTTCTTT; CDR3aa: CASSSFGGEAFF
abundance: NA; d_gene: TRBD2; j_gene: TRBJ2-3; v_gene: TRBV28; CDR3nt: TGTGCCAGCAGTTCAACTAGCGGGAGGGTCACTAGCACAGATACGCAGTATTTT; CDR3aa: CASSSTSGRVTSTDTQYF
abundance: NA; d_gene: NA; j_gene: TRBJ1-2; v_gene: TRBV5-4; CDR3nt: TGTGCCAGCAGTTTGGACAGCCAGAGCTATGGCTACACCTTC; CDR3aa: CASSLDSQSYGYTF
abundance: NA; d_gene: TRBD1; j_gene: TRBJ2-7; v_gene: TRBV29-1; CDR3nt: TGCAGCGCGAGGGGACAGTTCTCTCACGAGCAGTACTTC; CDR3aa: CSARGQFSHEQYF
abundance: NA; d_gene: NA; j_gene: TRBJ1-2; v_gene: TRBV4-1; CDR3nt: TGCGCCAGCAGCCAGGATACAGGGTTTCGGGGCTACACCTTC; CDR3aa: CASSQDTGFRGYTF
abundance: NA; d_gene: TRBD2; j_gene: TRBJ2-7; v_gene: TRBV7-9; CDR3nt: TGTGCCAGCAGCCCACAGCGGGACGACTACGAGCAGTACTTC; CDR3aa: CASSPQRDDYEQYF
abundance: NA; d_gene: NA; j_gene: TRBJ1-2; v_gene: TRBV7-9; CDR3nt: TGTGCCAGCAGCTTAGCGCGGGGAGTAAACCCTCCTAGAGGCTACACCTTC; CDR3aa: CASSLARGVNPPRGYTF
abundance: NA; d_gene: TRBD2; j_gene: TRBJ2-7; v_gene: TRBV28; CDR3nt: TGTGCCAGCAGTCGTACTAGCGGGAGTTCCTACGAGCAGTACTTC; CDR3aa: CASSRTSGSSYEQYF